A single sample is the source of the 17 T cell receptor beta chains below, sequenced in a study of cytomegalovirus exposure and HLA in healthy donors. The PCR ran on 60 Vbeta and 13 Jbeta primers. Using immunoSEQ multiplex PCR, the repertoire was profiled, and TCRdb retains in-frame clones only, with some absent. The sample carries roughly 98,000 clones, roughly 79% recorded once. Specimen: PBMCs. The receptors come from a female donor in good health and CMV-seropositive.

V usage is TRBV4-2 and J usage is TRBJ2-1, with TRBD1 matching over 9 bases. In germline, CDR1 is LGHNA, CDR2 YNFKEQ. The J segment lost 7 bases and the V segment lost 3 bases, leaving 10 bases of the junction unmatched. The CDR3 runs to 16 residues. The CDR3 is CASSHADRGEGNEQFF. The CDR3 bases are TGTGCCAGCAGCCACGCGGACAGGGGCGAAGGAAATGAGCAGTTCTTC.

This clone was recorded once. This chain connects TRBV5-8 to TRBJ1-6; D gene ambiguous. Trimming cost V 4 bases and J 8 bases, with 13 bases left between them. This CDR3 is 14 amino acids long. CDR1 and CDR2 (germline): SGHTS, YDEGEE. Written as DNA, the CDR3 is TGTGCCAGCAGCCGCCGATTGAGGGATTCACCCCTCCACTTT. Translation gives CASSRRLRDSPLHF.

This chain links TRBV19 with TRBJ2-1; 8 nucleotides line up with TRBD1. The V gene end was trimmed by 9 bases and the J gene end by 9 bases; junction bases not matched to a gene: 16. The CDR3 totals 15 residues. Germline lookup yields CDR1 LNHDA and CDR2 SQIVND (reference sequence). In DNA form, the CDR3 reads TGTGCCAGCCGCCAGGACAGGGCGTCCTTTGGTGAGCAGTTCTTC. Encoded protein: CASRQDRASFGEQFF.

This clone has just a few counts. The rearrangement links TRBV10-3 to TRBJ1-4; D is unresolved. Germline V gives CDR1 ENHRY, CDR2 SYGVKD. This CDR3 spans 13 amino acids. Trimming shortened V by 10 bases and J by 6 bases, and 15 bases separated the two germline ends. The CDR3 region has the DNA TGTGCCAGCTCATTCGGGAGAGATGAAAAACTGTTTTTT. Residues: CASSFGRDEKLFF.

V usage is TRBV7-2 and J usage is TRBJ1-1, with D maybe TRBD1 (6 bases). With 0 bases removed from V and 1 base from J, the gap between germline ends came to 12 bases. This CDR3 contains 16 residues. The germline gives CDR1 SGHTA, CDR2 FQGNSA. CDR3 sequence: CASSLARTETNTEAFF. CDR3 sequence (DNA): TGTGCCAGCAGCTTAGCTCGGACAGAGACGAACACTGAAGCTTTCTTT. Full variable domain (remainder filled in from reference TRBV7-2 and TRBJ1-1): GAGVSQSPSNKVTEKGKDVELRCDPISGHTALYWYRQSLGQGLEFLIYFQGNSAPDKSGLPSDRFSAERTGGSVSTLTIQRTQQEDSAVYLCASSLARTETNTEAFFGQGTRLTVV.

This clone was counted between two and nine times. This sequence joins TRBV6-4 and TRBJ2-3, with no clear D. This CDR3 is built from 13 residues. Trimming left V 2 bases short and J 3 bases short, with 6 bases between. Germline values: CDR1 MRHNA, CDR2 SNTAGT. CDR3 bases: TGTGCCAGCAGTGACAATCCTACAGATACGCAGTATTTT. It specifies CASSDNPTDTQYF.

V usage is TRBV28 and J usage is TRBJ1-1; D unresolved. Germline assignment: CDR1 MDHEN and CDR2 SYDVKM. The CDR3 totals 14 residues. The V gene lost 5 bases and the J gene lost 1 base, with 11 bases spanning the gap. In DNA, the CDR3 is TGTGCCAGCAGTCCGATGCAGTCGAACACTGAAGCTTTCTTT. This encodes CASSPMQSNTEAFF. Variable domain in full (rest from reference TRBV28 and TRBJ1-1): DVKVTQSSRYLVKRTGEKVFLECVQDMDHENMFWYRQDPGLGLRLIYFSYDVKMKEKGDIPEGYSVSREKKERFSLILESASTNQTSMYLCASSPMQSNTEAFFGQGTRLTVV.

This clone was recorded a few times. The rearrangement uses TRBV2 and TRBJ2-5; 8 nucleotides agree with TRBD2. Germline V gene sequence: CDR1 SNHLY, CDR2 FYNNEI. Trimming cost V 4 bases and J 5 bases; bases outside gene matches: 9. The CDR3 extends over 15 amino acids. The CDR3 nucleotides read TGTGCCAGCAGTGCGCTGGGACTAGGGGAGGAGACCCAGTACTTC. Protein: CASSALGLGEETQYF.

Here the CDR3 DNA reads TGTGCCAGCGGGTTTCGGACAGGGATATACGAGCAGTACTTC. Translation gives CASGFRTGIYEQYF. The chain recombines TRBV11-2 with TRBJ2-7; 8 bases map to TRBD1. V lost 8 bases to trimming and J lost 4 bases; unmatched junction nucleotides: 10. Germline values: CDR1 SGHAT, CDR2 FQNNGV. The CDR3 consists of 14 residues. The variable domain in full, with the rest retrieved from reference TRBV11-2 and TRBJ2-7, is EAGVAQSPRYKIIEKRQSVAFWCNPISGHATLYWYQQILGQGPKLLIQFQNNGVVDDSQLPKDRFSAERLKGVDSTLKIQPAKLEDSAVYLCASGFRTGIYEQYFGPGTRLTVT.

The rearrangement links TRBV9 to TRBJ2-3; D might be TRBD1 (5 bases). The CDR3 has 14 amino acids. Trimming removed 4 bases at V and 3 bases at J, with 12 bases between. Germline V gives CDR1 SGDLS, CDR2 YYNGEE. In DNA, the CDR3 is TGTGCCAGCAGCCCCACTGCAGGGACAGATACGCAGTATTTT. This codes for CASSPTAGTDTQYF.

V usage is TRBV6-5 and J usage is TRBJ1-2; D ambiguous. Germline loops: CDR1 MNHEY, CDR2 SVGAGI. CDR3 size: 14 residues. V was shortened by 6 bases and J by 5 bases, with 16 bases between the two germline ends. CDR3 DNA: TGTGCCAGCAGGCCCGGCGGGGTTAATTATGGCTACACCTTC. It yields the protein CASRPGGVNYGYTF.

This clone was counted a single time. The V and J genes are TRBV30 and TRBJ2-7; 8 bases agree with TRBD2. Trimming at V came to 3 bases and at J to 0 bases, leaving 7 bases not matched to a gene. The CDR3 contains 15 residues. CDR1 and CDR2 from the germline V gene are GTSNPN and SVGIG (reference sequence). The CDR3 loop reads CAWRPSGQTSYEQYF. The CDR3 DNA reads TGTGCCTGGAGACCTAGCGGGCAAACCTCCTACGAGCAGTACTTC. Drawing the rest from reference TRBV30 and TRBJ2-7, the complete variable domain is SQTIHQWPATLVQPVGSPLSLECTVEGTSNPNLYWYRQAAGRGLQLLFYSVGIGQISSEVPQNLSASRPQDRQFILSSKKLLLSDSGFYLCAWRPSGQTSYEQYFGPGTRLTVT.

This chain uses TRBV2 with TRBJ2-1; the match to TRBD2 covers 12 bases. Germline loops: CDR1 SNHLY, CDR2 FYNNEI. This CDR3 has 16 amino acids. With 5 bases clipped from V and 4 bases from J, the junction kept 6 bases outside the gene matches. The chain's CDR3 is CASSPILAGGYNEQFF. CDR3 bases: TGTGCCAGCAGTCCGATACTAGCGGGAGGTTACAATGAGCAGTTCTTC.

The genes are TRBV30 and TRBJ2-7; 8 bases are a match to TRBD1. The germline V gene encodes CDR1 GTSNPN and CDR2 SVGIG (reference sequence). The CDR3 totals 14 residues. V shed 3 bases and J 3 bases; nucleotides not matched to a gene: 7. The CDR3 loop reads CAWSPDRAFYEQYF. The CDR3 bases are TGTGCCTGGAGCCCGGACAGGGCTTTCTACGAGCAGTACTTC.

DNA for the CDR3: TGTGCCAGCAGCCCAACAGGGAGCTATGGCTACACCTTC. This sequence encodes CASSPTGSYGYTF. This sequence joins TRBV7-3 and TRBJ1-2; tentatively, D is TRBD1 (6 bases). This CDR3 is 13 amino acids long. The V end was cut by 5 bases, the J end by 4 bases, with 11 bases between. Per germline, CDR1 SGHTA and CDR2 FQGTGA.

The chain carries TRBV4-3 and TRBJ1-6; D is perhaps TRBD1 (5 bases). The V end lost 0 bases, the J end lost 9 bases, and 12 bases lay between the germline ends. Germline V gene data show CDR1 as LGHNA and CDR2 as YSLEER. This CDR3 has 15 residues. In nucleotides, the CDR3 is TGCGCCAGCAGCCAAGAGGGGGGGATTTTTTCACCCCTCCACTTT. The encoded protein is CASSQEGGIFSPLHF.

With respect to this clone: Other DNA sequences within the sample encode an identical CDR3. The gene calls are TRBV5-1 and TRBJ1-1; 9 nucleotides line up with TRBD1. J lost 3 bases, V lost 0 bases, and 0 bases had no gene match. The CDR3 is 14 amino acids. CDR1 and CDR2 (germline): SGHRS, YFSETQ. The chain's CDR3 is CASSLGTGDTEAFF. Written as DNA, the CDR3 is TGCGCCAGCAGCTTGGGGACAGGGGACACTGAAGCTTTCTTT.